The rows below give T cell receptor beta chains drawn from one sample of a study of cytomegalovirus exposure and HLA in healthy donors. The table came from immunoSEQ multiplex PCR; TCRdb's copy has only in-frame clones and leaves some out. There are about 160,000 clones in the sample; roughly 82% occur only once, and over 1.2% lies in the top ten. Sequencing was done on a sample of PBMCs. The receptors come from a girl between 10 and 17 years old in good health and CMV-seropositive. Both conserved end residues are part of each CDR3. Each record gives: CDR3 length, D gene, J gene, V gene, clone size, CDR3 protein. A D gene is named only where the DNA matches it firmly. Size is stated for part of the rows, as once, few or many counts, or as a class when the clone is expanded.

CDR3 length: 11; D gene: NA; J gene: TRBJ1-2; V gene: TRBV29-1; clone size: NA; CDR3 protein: CSVDPGYGYTF
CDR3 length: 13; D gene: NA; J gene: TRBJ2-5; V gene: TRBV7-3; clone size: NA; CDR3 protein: CASSSGIGETQYF
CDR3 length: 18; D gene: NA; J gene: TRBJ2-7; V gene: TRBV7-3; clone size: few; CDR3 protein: CASSARLRDIDNFYEQYF
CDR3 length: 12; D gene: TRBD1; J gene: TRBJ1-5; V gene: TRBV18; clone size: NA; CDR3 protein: CASSTGDQPQHF
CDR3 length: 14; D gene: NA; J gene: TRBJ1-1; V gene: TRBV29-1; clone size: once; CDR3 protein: CSAGRGGGLVEAFF
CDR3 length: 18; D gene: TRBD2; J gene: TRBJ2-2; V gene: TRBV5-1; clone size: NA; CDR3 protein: CASNHPRTSGSGTGELFF
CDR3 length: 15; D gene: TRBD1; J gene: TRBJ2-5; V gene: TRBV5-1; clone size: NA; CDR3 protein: CASSLRWTGRETQYF
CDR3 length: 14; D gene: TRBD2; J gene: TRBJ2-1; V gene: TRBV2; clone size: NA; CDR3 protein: CASRAGGPTNEQFF
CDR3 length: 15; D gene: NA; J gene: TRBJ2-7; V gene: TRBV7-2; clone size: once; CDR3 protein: CASSLDFSSGYEQYF
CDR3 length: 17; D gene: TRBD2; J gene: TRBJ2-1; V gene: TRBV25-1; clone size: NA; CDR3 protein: CASSEQLAGSSYNEQFF
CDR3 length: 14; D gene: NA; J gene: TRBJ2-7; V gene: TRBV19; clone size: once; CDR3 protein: CASSIADYSYEQYF
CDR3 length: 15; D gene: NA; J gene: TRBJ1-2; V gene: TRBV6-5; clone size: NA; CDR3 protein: CASSYSGRRNYGYTF
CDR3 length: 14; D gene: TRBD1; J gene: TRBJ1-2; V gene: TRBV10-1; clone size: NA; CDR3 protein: CASRTGMANYGYTF
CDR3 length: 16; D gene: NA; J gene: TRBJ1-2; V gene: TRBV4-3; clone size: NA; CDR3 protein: CASSQGGEVFGYGYTF
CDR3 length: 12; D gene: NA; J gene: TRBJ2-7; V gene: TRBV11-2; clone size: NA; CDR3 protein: CASSLGPGEEYF
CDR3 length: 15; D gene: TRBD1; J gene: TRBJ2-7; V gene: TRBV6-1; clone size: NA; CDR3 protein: CASSEVGQRLREQYF
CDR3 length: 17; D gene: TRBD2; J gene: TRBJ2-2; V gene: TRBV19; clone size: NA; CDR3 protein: CASSRRTSGVLTGELFF
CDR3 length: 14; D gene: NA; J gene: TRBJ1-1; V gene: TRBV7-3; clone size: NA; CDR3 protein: CASSLGAGYTEAFF
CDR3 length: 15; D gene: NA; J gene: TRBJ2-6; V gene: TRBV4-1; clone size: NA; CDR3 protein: CASSQRSSGANVLTF
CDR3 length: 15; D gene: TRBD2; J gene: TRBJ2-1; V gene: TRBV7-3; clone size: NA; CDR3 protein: CASSLGAGTSEEQFF
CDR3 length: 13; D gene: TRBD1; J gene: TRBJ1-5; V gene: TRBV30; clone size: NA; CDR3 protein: CAWGDREYQPQHF
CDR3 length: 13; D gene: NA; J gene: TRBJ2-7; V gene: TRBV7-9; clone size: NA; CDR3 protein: CASSPDGAYEQYF
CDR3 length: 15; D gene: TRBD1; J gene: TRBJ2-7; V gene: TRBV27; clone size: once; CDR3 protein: CASSPQGEPYWEQYF
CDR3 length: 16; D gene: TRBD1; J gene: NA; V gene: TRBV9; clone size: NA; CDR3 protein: CASSGTAGTGGYEQYF
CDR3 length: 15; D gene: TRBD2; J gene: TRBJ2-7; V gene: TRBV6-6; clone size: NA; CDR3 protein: CASSSLAAQSYEQYF
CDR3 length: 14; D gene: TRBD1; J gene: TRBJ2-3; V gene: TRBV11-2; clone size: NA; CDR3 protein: CASTGDRGTDTQYF
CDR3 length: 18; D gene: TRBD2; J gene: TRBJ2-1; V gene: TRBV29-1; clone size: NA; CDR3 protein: CSVEKRPPGLAGSNEQFF
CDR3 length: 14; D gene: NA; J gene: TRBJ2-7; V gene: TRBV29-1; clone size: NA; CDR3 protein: CSVEALGGRHEQYF
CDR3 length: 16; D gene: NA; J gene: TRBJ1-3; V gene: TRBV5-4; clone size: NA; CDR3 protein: CASSLAPGSSGNTIYF
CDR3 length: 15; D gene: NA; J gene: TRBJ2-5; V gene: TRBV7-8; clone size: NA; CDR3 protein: CASSKEDSVQETQYF
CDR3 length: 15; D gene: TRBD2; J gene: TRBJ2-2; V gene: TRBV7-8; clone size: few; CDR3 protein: CASSPSGGSVGELFF
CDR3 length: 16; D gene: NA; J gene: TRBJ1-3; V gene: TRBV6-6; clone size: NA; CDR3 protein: CASRAGGSSSGNTIYF
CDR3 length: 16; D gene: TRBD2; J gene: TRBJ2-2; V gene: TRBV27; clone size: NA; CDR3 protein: CANSLAGGPSFRELFF
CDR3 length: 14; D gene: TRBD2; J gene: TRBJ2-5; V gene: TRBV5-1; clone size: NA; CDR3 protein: CASSLSGGAETQYF
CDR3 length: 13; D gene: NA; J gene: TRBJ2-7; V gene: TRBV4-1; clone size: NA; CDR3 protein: CASSQSPGDEQYF
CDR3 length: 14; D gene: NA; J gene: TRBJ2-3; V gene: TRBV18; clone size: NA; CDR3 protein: CASSLGTSTDTQYF
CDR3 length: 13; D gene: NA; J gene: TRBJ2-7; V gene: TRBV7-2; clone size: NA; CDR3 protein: CASSLQTGDEQYF
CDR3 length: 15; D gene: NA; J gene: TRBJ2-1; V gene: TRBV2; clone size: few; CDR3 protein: CASSEFPHYNNEQFF
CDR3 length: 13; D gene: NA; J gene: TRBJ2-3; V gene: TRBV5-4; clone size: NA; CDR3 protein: CASSRGTADTQYF
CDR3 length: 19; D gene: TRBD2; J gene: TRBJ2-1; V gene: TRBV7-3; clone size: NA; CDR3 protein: CASSPGTSGGDIPYNEQFF
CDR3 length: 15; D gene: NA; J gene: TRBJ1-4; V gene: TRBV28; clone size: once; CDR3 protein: CASSWEMGPSEKLFF
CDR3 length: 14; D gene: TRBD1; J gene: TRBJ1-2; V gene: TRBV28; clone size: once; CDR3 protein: CASSGGQSSYGYTF
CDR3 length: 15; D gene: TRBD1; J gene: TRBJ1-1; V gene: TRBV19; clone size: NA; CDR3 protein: CASSIAGTGDTEAFF
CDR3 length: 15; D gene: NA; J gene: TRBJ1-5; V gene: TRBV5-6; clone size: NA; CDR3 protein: CASSLSWSEDQPQHF
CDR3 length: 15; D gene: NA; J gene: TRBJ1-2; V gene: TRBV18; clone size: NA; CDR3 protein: CASSPEGDFNYGYTF
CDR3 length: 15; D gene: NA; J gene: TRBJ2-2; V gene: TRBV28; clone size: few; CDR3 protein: CASSWSGVSTGELFF
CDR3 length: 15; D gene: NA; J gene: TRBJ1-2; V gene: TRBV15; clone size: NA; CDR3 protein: CATSRDPRGDYGYTF
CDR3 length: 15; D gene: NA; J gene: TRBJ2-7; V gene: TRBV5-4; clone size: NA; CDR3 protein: CASSGGAGVLYEQYF
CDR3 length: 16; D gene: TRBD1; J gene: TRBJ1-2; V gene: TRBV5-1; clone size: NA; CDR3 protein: CASSLEMTGQGYGYTF
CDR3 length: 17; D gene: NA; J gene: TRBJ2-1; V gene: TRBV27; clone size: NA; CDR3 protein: CASSPYLRGNSYNEQFF
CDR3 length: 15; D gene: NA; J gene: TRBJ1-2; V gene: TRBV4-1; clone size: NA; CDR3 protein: CASSQGAGGNYGYTF
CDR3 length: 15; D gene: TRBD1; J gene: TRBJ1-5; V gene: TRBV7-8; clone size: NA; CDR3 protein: CASSHHRDRYQPQHF
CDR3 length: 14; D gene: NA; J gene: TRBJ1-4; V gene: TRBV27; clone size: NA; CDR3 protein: CASSAGTWKEKLFF